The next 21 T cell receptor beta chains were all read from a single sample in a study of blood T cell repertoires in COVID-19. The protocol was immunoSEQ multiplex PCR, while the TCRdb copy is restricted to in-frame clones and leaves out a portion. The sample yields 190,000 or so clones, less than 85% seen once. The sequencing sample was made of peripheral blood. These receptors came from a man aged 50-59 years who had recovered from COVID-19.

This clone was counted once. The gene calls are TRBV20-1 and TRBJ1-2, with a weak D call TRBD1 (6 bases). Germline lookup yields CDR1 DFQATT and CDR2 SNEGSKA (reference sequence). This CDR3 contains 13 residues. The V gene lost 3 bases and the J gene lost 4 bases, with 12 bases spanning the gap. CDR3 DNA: TGCAGTGCTAGTGACGGGGACATCTATGGCTACACCTTC. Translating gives CSASDGDIYGYTF.

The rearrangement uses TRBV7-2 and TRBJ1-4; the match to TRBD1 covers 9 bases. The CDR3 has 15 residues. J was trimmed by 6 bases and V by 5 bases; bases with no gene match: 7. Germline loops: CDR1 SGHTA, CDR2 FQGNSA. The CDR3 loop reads CASSGGGQGDEKLFF. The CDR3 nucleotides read TGTGCCAGCAGCGGCGGGGGACAGGGTGATGAAAAACTGTTTTTT. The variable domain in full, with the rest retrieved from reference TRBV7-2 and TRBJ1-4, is GAGVSQSPSNKVTEKGKDVELRCDPISGHTALYWYRQSLGQGLEFLIYFQGNSAPDKSGLPSDRFSAERTGGSVSTLTIQRTQQEDSAVYLCASSGGGQGDEKLFFGSGTQLSVL.

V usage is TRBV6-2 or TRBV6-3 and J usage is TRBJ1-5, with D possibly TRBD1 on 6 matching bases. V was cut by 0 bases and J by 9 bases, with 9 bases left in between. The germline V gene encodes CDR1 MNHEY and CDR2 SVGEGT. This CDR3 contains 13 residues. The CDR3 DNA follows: TGTGCCAGCAGTTACTCGCGGGGGCTGCCCCAGCATTTT. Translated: CASSYSRGLPQHF.

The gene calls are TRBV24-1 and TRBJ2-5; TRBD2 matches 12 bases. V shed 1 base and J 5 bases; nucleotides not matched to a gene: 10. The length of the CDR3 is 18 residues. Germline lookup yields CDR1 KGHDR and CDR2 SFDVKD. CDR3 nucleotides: TGTGCCACCAGTGATTTCTCAAGGACTAGCGGGACGGGGGAGACCCAGTACTTC. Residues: CATSDFSRTSGTGETQYF.

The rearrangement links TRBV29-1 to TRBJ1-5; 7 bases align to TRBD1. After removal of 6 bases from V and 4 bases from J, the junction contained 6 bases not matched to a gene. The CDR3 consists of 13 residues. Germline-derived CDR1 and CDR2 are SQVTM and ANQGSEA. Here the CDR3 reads CSVRQGSNQPQHF. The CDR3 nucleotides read TGCAGCGTCCGACAGGGTTCAAATCAGCCCCAGCATTTT.

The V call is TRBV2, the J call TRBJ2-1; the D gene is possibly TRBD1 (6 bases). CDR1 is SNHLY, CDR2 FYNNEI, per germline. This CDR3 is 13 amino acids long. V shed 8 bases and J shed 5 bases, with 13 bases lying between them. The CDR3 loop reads CASHQDSHNEQFF. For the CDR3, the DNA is TGTGCCAGCCATCAGGACAGCCACAATGAGCAGTTCTTC.

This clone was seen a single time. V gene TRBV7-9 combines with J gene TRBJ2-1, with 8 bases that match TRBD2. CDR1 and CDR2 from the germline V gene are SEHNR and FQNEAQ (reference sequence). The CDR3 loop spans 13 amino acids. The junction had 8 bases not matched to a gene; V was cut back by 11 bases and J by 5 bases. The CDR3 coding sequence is TGTGCCTGGGAAACGGGAGGGAACAATGAGCAGTTCTTC. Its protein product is CAWETGGNNEQFF.

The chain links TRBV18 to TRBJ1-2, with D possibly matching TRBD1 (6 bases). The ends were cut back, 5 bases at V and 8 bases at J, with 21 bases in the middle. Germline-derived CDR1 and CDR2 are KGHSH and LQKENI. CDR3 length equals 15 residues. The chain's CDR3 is CASSAFDDRLGGYTF. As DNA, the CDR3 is TGTGCCAGCTCAGCTTTCGACGACAGGCTGGGAGGCTACACCTTC.

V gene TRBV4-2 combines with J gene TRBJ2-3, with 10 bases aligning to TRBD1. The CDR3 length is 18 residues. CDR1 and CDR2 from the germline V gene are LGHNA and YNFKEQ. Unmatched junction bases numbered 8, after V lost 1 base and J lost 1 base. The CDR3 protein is CASSQVGQGLEGTDTQYF. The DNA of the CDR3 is TGTGCCAGCAGCCAAGTGGGACAGGGGCTCGAAGGCACAGATACGCAGTATTTT.

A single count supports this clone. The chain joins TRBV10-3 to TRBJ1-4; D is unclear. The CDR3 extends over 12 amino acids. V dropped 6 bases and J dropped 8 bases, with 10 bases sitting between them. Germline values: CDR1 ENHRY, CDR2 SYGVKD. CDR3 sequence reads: CAIRPRNEKLFF. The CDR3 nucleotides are TGTGCCATCAGGCCCAGGAACGAAAAACTGTTTTTT.

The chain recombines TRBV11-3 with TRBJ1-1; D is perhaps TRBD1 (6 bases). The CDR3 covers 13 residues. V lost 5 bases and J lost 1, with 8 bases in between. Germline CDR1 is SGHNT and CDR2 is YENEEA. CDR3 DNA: TGTGCCAGCAGCCGACAGGCGAACACTGAAGCTTTCTTT. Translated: CASSRQANTEAFF.

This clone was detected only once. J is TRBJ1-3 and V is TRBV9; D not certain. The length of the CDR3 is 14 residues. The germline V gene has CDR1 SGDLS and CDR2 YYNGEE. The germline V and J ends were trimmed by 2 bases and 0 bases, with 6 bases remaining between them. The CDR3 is CASSVPSSGNTIYF. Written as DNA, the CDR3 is TGTGCCAGCAGCGTCCCGAGCTCTGGAAACACCATATATTTT.

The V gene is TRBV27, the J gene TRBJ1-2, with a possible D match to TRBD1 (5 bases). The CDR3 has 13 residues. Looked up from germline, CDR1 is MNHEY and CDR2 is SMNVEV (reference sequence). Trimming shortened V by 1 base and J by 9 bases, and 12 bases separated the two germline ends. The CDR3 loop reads CASSLWGGGSYTF. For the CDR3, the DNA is TGTGCCAGCAGTTTATGGGGGGGAGGGAGCTACACCTTC.

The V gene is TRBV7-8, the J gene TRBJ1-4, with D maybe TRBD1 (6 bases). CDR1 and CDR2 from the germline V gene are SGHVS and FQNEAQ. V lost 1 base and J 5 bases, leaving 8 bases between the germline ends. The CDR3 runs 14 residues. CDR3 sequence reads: CASSLGRGNEKLFF. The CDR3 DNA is TGTGCCAGCAGCTTAGGCAGGGGCAATGAAAAACTGTTTTTT. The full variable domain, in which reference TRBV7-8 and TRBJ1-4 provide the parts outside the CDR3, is GAGVSQSPRYKVAKRGQDVALRCDPISGHVSLFWYQQALGQGPEFLTYFQNEAQLDKSGLPSDRFFAERPEGSVSTLKIQRTQQEDSAVYLCASSLGRGNEKLFFGSGTQLSVL.

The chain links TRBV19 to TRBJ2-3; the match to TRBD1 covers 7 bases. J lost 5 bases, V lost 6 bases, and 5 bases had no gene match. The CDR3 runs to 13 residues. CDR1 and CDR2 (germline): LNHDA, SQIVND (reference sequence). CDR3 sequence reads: CASSDRDGDTQYF. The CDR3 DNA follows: TGTGCCAGTAGCGACAGGGATGGAGATACGCAGTATTTT.

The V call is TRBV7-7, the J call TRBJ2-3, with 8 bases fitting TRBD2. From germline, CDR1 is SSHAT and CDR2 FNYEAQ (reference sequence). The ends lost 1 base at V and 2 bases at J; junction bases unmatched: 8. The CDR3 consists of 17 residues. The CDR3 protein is CASSLEFSGRNTDTQYF. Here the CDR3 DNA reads TGTGCCAGCAGCTTAGAGTTCAGCGGGAGAAACACAGATACGCAGTATTTT.

CDR3 bases: TGTGCCAGCAGCTTGGCGGAACGCAGGGGAGACTATGGCTACACCTTC. Translated, it gives CASSLAERRGDYGYTF. V gene TRBV5-4 combines with J gene TRBJ1-2; tentatively, D is TRBD1 (6 bases). The germline CDR1 and CDR2 sequences are SGHNT and YYREEE (reference sequence). The CDR3 is 16 residues long. V lost 0 bases and J 3 bases, leaving 15 bases between the germline ends.

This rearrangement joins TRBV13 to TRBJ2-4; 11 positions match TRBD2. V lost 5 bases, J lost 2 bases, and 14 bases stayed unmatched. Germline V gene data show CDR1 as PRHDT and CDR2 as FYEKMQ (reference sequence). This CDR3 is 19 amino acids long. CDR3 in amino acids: CASSRGRWVAGGPKNIQYF. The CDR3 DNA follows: TGTGCCAGCAGCAGAGGGAGATGGGTAGCGGGAGGGCCCAAAAACATTCAGTACTTC.

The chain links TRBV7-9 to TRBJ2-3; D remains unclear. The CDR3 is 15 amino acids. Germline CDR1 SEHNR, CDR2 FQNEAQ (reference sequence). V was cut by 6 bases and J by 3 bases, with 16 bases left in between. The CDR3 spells CASRMFLINTDTQYF. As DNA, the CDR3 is TGTGCCAGCAGAATGTTCCTAATCAATACAGATACGCAGTATTTT.

The CDR3 nucleotides are TGTGCCAGCAGTGACGGACAGAGGGACATTCAGTACTTC. Translating it yields CASSDGQRDIQYF. This rearrangement joins TRBV6-6 to TRBJ2-4; TRBD1 might be the D (6 bases). V was trimmed by 5 bases and J by 8 bases, leaving 13 bases between them. The CDR3 contains 13 residues. Per germline, CDR1 MNHNY and CDR2 SVGAGI (reference sequence).

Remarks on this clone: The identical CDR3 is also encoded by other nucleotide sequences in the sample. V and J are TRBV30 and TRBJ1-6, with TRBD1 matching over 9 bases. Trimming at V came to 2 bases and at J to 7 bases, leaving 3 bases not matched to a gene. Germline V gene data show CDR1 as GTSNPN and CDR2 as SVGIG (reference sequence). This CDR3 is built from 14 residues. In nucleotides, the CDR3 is TGTGCCTGGAGTCGGGACAGGGTGAATTCACCCCTCCACTTT. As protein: CAWSRDRVNSPLHF. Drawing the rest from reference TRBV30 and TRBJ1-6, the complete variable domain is SQTIHQWPATLVQPVGSPLSLECTVEGTSNPNLYWYRQAAGRGLQLLFYSVGIGQISSEVPQNLSASRPQDRQFILSSKKLLLSDSGFYLCAWSRDRVNSPLHFGNGTRLTVT.